This TCR beta chain was recovered during a study of CD8+CD57+ T cells in acquired aplastic anemia. Study-wide context: Recorded DNA amounts for sorted CD4+ and CD8+ cells had an average of roughly 3.4 ug. The study, taken as a whole, reports: Patients and controls shared twenty-nine CD8+ CDR3 sequences, highly expressed in patients.

About this clonotype itself: Its antigen is unidentified.

TCR beta VDJ and CDR3 were profiled, and genomic DNA was the template. Each CDR3 protein is one row after TCRdb ran MiXCR on the reads. The table includes 190,000 or so distinct CDR3 sequences, around 60% detected once. Trimming stripped 3 bases from V and 5 bases from J, with 8 bases between. The CDR3 extends over 12 amino acids. Germline CDR1 and CDR2: SGHTA and FQGNSA. The specimen sequenced was sorted CD4+, CD8+, or CD8+CD57+ T cells (not recorded which) from PBMCs. The chain joins TRBV7-2 to TRBJ2-7; TRBD2 might be the D (6 bases). The TCR originated in a human donor in good health. The DNA for the CDR3 is TGTGCCAGCAGCTTCGCGGGGAACGAGCAGTACTTC. Translating it yields CASSFAGNEQYF.